These 21 T cell receptor beta chains were sequenced from one sample in a study of T cell responses to AZD1222 COVID-19 vaccine. The protocol was immunoSEQ multiplex PCR, while the TCRdb copy is restricted to in-frame clones and leaves out a portion. The data show around 110,000 clones, about 90% seen once. Sample: peripheral blood, taken 28 days after the second AZD1222 dose. The receptors derive from an adult who received the AZD1222 COVID-19 vaccine.

This rearrangement joins TRBV12-3 or TRBV12-4 to TRBJ2-5; unclear D gene. The CDR3 sequence is 11 residues long. Trimming took 5 bases from V and 13 from J, leaving 14 bases between them. CDR3 nucleotide sequence: TGTGCCAGCAGTCCATCGCTATCCCTGTACTTC. Protein: CASSPSLSLYF.

This sequence joins TRBV15 and TRBJ1-6; D not certain. The CDR3 is 14 amino acids. Germline V CDR1 and CDR2: LNHNV, YYDKDF (reference sequence). With 5 bases removed from V and 4 bases from J, the gap between germline ends came to 9 bases. For the CDR3, the DNA is TGTGCCACCAGCCCCGAGATATATAATTCACCCCTCCACTTT. Its translation: CATSPEIYNSPLHF.

The genes are TRBV7-2 and TRBJ1-6, with D maybe TRBD1 (5 bases). The CDR3 contains 14 residues. Trimming left V 3 bases short and J 9 bases short, with 12 bases between. Germline V gene data show CDR1 as SGHTA and CDR2 as FQGNSA. CDR3 in DNA: TGTGCCAGCAGCTTTTCAGGGAACTTTTCACCCCTCCACTTT. As protein: CASSFSGNFSPLHF.

The chain has TRBV5-1 and TRBJ2-1, with 11 bases identical to TRBD2. The length of the CDR3 is 15 residues. The V gene's germline CDR1 is SGHRS and CDR2 YFSETQ. V dropped 4 bases and J dropped 7; count of bases not matched to a gene: 7. CDR3 coding DNA: TGCGCCAGCAGCCATAGCGGGGGGGCAGCGAATGAGCAGTTCTTC. Encoded protein: CASSHSGGAANEQFF.

The chain combines TRBV12-3 or TRBV12-4 with TRBJ2-1, with D hard to call. The V end was cut by 6 bases, the J end by 7 bases, with 10 bases between. The CDR3 is made up of 12 amino acids. CDR3 region: CASRDDLNEQFF. In nucleotides, the CDR3 is TGTGCCAGCAGGGACGACCTAAATGAGCAGTTCTTC.

The CDR3 here is CASSVGLANTDTQYF. The CDR3 region has the DNA TGTGCCAGCAGCGTCGGACTAGCGAACACAGATACGCAGTATTTT. This chain joins TRBV9 and TRBJ2-3; TRBD2 matches at 9 bases. Losses at the gene ends were 2 bases for V and 2 bases for J; bases not matched to a gene: 3. This CDR3 has 15 residues. Looked up from germline, CDR1 is SGDLS and CDR2 is YYNGEE.

CDR3 DNA: TGTGCCAGTAGCCTACGAGGGGGCGCGACTAATGAGCAGTTCTTC. It specifies CASSLRGGATNEQFF. The chain links TRBV19 to TRBJ2-1, with 7 positions matching TRBD1. The junction had 12 bases not matched to a gene; V was cut back by 6 bases and J by 7 bases. Looked up from germline, CDR1 is LNHDA and CDR2 is SQIVND (reference sequence). The CDR3 runs to 15 residues.

V is TRBV9 and J is TRBJ2-1; 8 bases fit TRBD1. From germline, CDR1 is SGDLS and CDR2 YYNGEE. There are 17 residues in the CDR3. The ends lost 6 bases at V and 0 bases at J; junction bases unmatched: 11. The CDR3 reads CASNPDAQGASYNEQFF. CDR3 coding DNA: TGTGCCAGCAACCCCGATGCCCAGGGGGCCTCCTACAATGAGCAGTTCTTC.

This sequence joins TRBV7-6 and TRBJ1-4; 9 bases fit TRBD1. The V gene end was trimmed by 6 bases and the J gene end by 4 bases; junction bases not matched to a gene: 9. Germline V gene data show CDR1 as SGHVS and CDR2 as FNYEAQ. This CDR3 has 16 amino acids. CDR3: CASRARGQGNNEKLFF. The DNA for the CDR3 is TGTGCCAGCAGGGCCAGGGGACAGGGAAATAATGAAAAACTGTTTTTT.

In its sample, this clone was seen once. The rearrangement uses TRBV19 and TRBJ1-5; TRBD1 is a possible D gene (5 bases). CDR3 length equals 19 residues. The V and J ends lost 7 bases and 5 bases respectively, with 30 bases between them. CDR1 is LNHDA and CDR2 is SQIVND in the germline V gene (reference sequence). CDR3 loop: CASISTGGGPLAIDQPQHF. The CDR3 DNA reads as TGTGCCAGTATCTCCACCGGGGGAGGCCCACTTGCTATCGATCAGCCCCAGCATTTT.

The chain carries TRBV7-6 and TRBJ1-1; D gene uncertain. This CDR3 region has 17 residues. CDR1 SGHVS and CDR2 FNYEAQ come from the germline V gene. Trimming took off 5 bases at V and 0 bases at J, with 19 bases between the two ends. Here the CDR3 DNA reads TGTGCCAGCAGCGCCATTGGAGGAGGGAGAATGAACACTGAAGCTTTCTTT. Translation gives CASSAIGGGRMNTEAFF. Based on the CDR3 plus reference TRBV7-6 and TRBJ1-1, the full variable domain is GAGVSQSPRYKVTKRGQDVALRCDPISGHVSLYWYRQALGQGPEFLTYFNYEAQQDKSGLPNDRFSAERPEGSISTLTIQRTEQRDSAMYRCASSAIGGGRMNTEAFFGQGTRLTVV.

The J gene is TRBJ2-3, the V gene TRBV27; 11 bases match TRBD2. With 6 bases clipped from V and 1 base from J, the junction kept 9 bases outside the gene matches. From germline, CDR1 is MNHEY and CDR2 SMNVEV (reference sequence). CDR3 length: 17 residues. The CDR3 DNA sequence: TGTGCCAGCAGCCCCCTACTAGCGGGAGTTGGCACAGATACGCAGTATTTT. Residues: CASSPLLAGVGTDTQYF.

This chain links TRBV30 with TRBJ2-7, with 7 nucleotides matching TRBD1. The CDR3 is 16 amino acids. V shed 5 bases, J shed 0 bases, and the junction held 13 bases outside the gene matches. Germline values: CDR1 GTSNPN, CDR2 SVGIG (reference sequence). In DNA form, the CDR3 reads TGTGCCTGGCAACCCCTGACAGGGATCGGCTCCTACGAGCAGTACTTC. This translates into CAWQPLTGIGSYEQYF.

Only one count was recorded for this clone. This chain connects TRBV6-1 to TRBJ1-5; no clear D. V dropped 2 bases and J dropped 0 bases, with 8 bases sitting between them. The CDR3 totals 15 residues. Germline V gene sequence: CDR1 MNHNS, CDR2 SASEGT. The CDR3 nucleotides are TGTGCCAGCAGTGAACTGCAGGTTAGCAATCAGCCCCAGCATTTT. Translated: CASSELQVSNQPQHF.

The chain uses TRBV25-1 and TRBJ2-1; D remains ambiguous. The CDR3 spans 14 residues. Looked up from germline, CDR1 is MGHDK and CDR2 is SYGVNS. V was clipped by 3 bases and J by 2 bases, with 8 bases between them. DNA of the CDR3: TGTGCCAGCAGTGAGTGGGCAGCCTACAATGAGCAGTTCTTC. As protein: CASSEWAAYNEQFF.

The J gene is TRBJ2-7, the V gene TRBV3-1 (or the pseudogene TRBV3-2); perhaps TRBD1 as D (5 bases). The CDR3 has 17 amino acids. Trimming removed 3 bases at V and 3 bases at J, with 21 bases between. CDR1 is LGHDT, CDR2 YNNKEL, per germline (reference sequence). CDR3 sequence: CASSQRIGHDFYYEQYF. As DNA, the CDR3 is TGTGCCAGCAGCCAGAGAATCGGACACGACTTTTACTACGAGCAGTACTTC.

The genes are TRBV19 and TRBJ1-1; TRBD1 matches at 10 bases. The CDR3 covers 13 residues. The V gene's germline CDR1 is LNHDA and CDR2 SQIVND (reference sequence). Unmatched junction bases numbered 11, after V lost 7 bases and J lost 12 bases. Here the CDR3 reads CASNTADRGKPFF. In nucleotides, the CDR3 is TGTGCCAGTAACACCGCGGACAGGGGGAAACCTTTCTTT.

To note about this clone: The same CDR3 is also encoded by other DNA sequences in this sample. The chain has TRBV2 and TRBJ2-1; the match to TRBD2 covers 10 bases. The CDR3 has 15 amino acids. CDR1 is SNHLY, CDR2 FYNNEI, per germline. With 5 bases clipped from V and 1 base from J, the junction kept 2 bases outside the gene matches. Here the CDR3 DNA reads TGTGCCAGCAGTTCTAGCGGGGGATCCTACAATGAGCAGTTCTTC. Protein: CASSSSGGSYNEQFF.

This chain connects TRBV14 to TRBJ1-1; D not resolved. V lost 0 bases and J lost 0, with 5 bases in between. The CDR3 totals 14 residues. In germline, CDR1 is SGHDN, CDR2 FVKESK. The CDR3 loop is CASSQDSLNTEAFF. CDR3 DNA: TGTGCCAGCAGCCAAGACTCCCTGAACACTGAAGCTTTCTTT. Using reference TRBV14 and TRBJ1-1 for the parts outside the CDR3, the full variable domain is EAGVTQFPSHSVIEKGQTVTLRCDPISGHDNLYWYRRVMGKEIKFLLHFVKESKQDESGMPNNRFLAERTGGTYSTLKVQPAELEDSGVYFCASSQDSLNTEAFFGQGTRLTVV.

This clone has only one observation. The chain employs TRBV29-1 and TRBJ2-7; 8 nucleotides line up with TRBD2. V shed 7 bases, J shed 4 bases, and the junction held 6 bases outside the gene matches. This CDR3 comprises 12 residues. Germline V lookup: CDR1 SQVTM, CDR2 ANQGSEA. The DNA for the CDR3 is TGCAGCGCTGGGACTAGTTCATACGAGCAGTACTTC. It codes for CSAGTSSYEQYF.

This chain uses TRBV29-1 with TRBJ2-7; TRBD1 is a possible D gene (5 bases). V shed 4 bases and J shed 7 bases, with 17 bases lying between them. The CDR3 spans 13 residues. CDR1 is SQVTM, CDR2 ANQGSEA, per germline. The CDR3 reads CSVADSAQREQYF. CDR3 nucleotides: TGCAGCGTTGCTGACAGTGCTCAGAGGGAGCAGTACTTC.